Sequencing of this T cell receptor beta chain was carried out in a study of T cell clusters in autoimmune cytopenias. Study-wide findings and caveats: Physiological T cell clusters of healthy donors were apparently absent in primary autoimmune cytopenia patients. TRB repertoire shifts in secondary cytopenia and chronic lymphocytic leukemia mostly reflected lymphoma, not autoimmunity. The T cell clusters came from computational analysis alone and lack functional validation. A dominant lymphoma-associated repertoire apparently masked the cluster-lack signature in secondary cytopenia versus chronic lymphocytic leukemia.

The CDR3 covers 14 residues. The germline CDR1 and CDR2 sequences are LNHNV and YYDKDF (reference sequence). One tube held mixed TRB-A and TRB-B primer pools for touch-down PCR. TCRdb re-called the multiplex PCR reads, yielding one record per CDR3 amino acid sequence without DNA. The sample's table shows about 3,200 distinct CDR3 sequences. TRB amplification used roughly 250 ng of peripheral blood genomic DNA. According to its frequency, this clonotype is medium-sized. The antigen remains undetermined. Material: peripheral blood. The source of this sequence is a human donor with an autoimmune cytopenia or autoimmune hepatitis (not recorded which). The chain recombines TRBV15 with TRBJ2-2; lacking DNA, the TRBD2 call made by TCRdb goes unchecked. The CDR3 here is CATSLRAHTGELFF.